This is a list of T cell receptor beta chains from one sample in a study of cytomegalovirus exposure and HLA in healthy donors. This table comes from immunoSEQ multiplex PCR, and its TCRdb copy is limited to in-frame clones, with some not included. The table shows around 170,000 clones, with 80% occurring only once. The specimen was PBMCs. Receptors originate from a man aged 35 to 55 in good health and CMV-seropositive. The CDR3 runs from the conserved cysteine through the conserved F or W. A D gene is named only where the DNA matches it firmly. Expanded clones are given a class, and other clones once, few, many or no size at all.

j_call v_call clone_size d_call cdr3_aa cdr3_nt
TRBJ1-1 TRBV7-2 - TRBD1 CASSKDRGWAEAFF TGTGCCAGCAGCAAGGACAGGGGTTGGGCTGAAGCTTTCTTT
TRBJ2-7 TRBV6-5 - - CASSYSRAIPTYEQYF TGTGCCAGCAGTTACAGTCGTGCGATCCCCACCTACGAGCAGTACTTC
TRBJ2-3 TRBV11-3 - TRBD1 CASIPGQGLDTQYF TGTGCCAGCATCCCGGGACAGGGCCTAGATACGCAGTATTTT
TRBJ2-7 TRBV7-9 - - CASTPVQGLTEQYF TGTGCCAGCACGCCGGTGCAGGGGTTGACCGAGCAGTACTTC
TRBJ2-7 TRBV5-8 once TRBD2 CASTPEAGEYEQYF TGTGCCAGCACCCCCGAAGCGGGGGAGTACGAGCAGTACTTC
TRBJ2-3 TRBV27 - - CASSSTLRADTQYF TGTGCCAGCAGTTCGACTCTCAGGGCAGATACGCAGTATTTT
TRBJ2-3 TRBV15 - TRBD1 CATGQTGDTQYF TGTGCCACGGGTCAGACAGGGGATACGCAGTATTTT
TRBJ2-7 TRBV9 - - CASSPLGSSYEQYF TGTGCCAGCAGCCCCCTTGGCAGTTCCTACGAGCAGTACTTC
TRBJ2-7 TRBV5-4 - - CASSSRAGELDEQYF TGTGCCAGCAGCTCTAGGGCAGGGGAGTTGGACGAGCAGTACTTC
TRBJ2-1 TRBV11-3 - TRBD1 CASSFGGGGGQGASDEQFF TGTGCCAGCAGCTTCGGGGGGGGTGGGGGACAGGGGGCTTCGGATGAGCAGTTCTTC
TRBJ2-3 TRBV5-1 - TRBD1 CASSSVFLGMTGPADTQYF TGCGCCAGCAGCTCCGTATTTTTAGGGATGACAGGGCCGGCAGATACGCAGTATTTT
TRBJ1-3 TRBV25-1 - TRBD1 CASGLTGTSGNTIYF TGTGCCAGCGGACTGACAGGGACCTCTGGAAACACCATATATTTT
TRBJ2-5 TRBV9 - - CASSVRGSQETQYF TGTGCCAGCAGCGTCCGGGGGTCACAAGAGACCCAGTACTTC
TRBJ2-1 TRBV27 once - CASSLSWQAYNEQFF TGTGCCAGCAGTTTATCGTGGCAGGCCTACAATGAGCAGTTCTTC
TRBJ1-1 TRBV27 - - CASSAGGPNTEAFF TGTGCCAGCAGTGCGGGGGGTCCTAACACTGAAGCTTTCTTT
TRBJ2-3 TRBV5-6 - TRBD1 CASSLAGESSGQIPDTQYF TGTGCCAGCAGCTTGGCCGGAGAAAGCTCGGGACAGATTCCAGATACGCAGTATTTT